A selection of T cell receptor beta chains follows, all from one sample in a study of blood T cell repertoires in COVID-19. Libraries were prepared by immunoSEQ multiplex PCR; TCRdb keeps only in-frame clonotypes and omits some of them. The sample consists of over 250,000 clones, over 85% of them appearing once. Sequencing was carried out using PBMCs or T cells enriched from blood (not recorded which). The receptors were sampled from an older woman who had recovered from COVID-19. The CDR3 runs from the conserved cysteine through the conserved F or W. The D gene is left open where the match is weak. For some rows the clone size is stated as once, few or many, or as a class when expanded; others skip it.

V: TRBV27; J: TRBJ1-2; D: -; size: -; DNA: TGTGCCAGCAGTTCCAGGGGTCGGGATGGCTACACCTTC; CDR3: CASSSRGRDGYTF
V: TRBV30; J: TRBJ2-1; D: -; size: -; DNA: TGTGCCTGGAGTAAACTCCAGGATGAGCAGTTCTTC; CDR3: CAWSKLQDEQFF
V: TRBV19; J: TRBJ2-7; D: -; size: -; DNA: TGTGCCAGTAGTATACCCCCTGTTGACGAGCAGTACTTC; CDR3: CASSIPPVDEQYF
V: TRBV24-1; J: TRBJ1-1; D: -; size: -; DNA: TGTGCCACCAGCAGCCCGGGGGTTGTAACTGAAGCTTTCTTT; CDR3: CATSSPGVVTEAFF
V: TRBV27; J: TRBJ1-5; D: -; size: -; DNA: TGTGCCAGCAGTTTGAGTAGCAATCAGCCCCAGCATTTT; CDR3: CASSLSSNQPQHF
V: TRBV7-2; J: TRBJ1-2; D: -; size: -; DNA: TGTGCCAGCAGCTTAGGGCGGGCGGAGCACTATGGCTACACCTTC; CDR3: CASSLGRAEHYGYTF
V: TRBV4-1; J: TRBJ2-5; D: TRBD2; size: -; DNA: TGCGCCAGCAGCCGACTAGCGGGAGGGAAAGAGACCCAGTACTTC; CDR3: CASSRLAGGKETQYF
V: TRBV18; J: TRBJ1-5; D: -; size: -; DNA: TGTGCCAGCTCACCCCGAGGAGGGGCGAGAGGCAATCAGCCCCAGCATTTT; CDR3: CASSPRGGARGNQPQHF
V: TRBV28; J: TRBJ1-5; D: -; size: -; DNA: TGTGCCAGCAGTTTAGTCTCCAGGGGCGGGAATCAGCCCCAGCATTTT; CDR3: CASSLVSRGGNQPQHF
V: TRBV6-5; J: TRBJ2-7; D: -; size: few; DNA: TGTGCCAGCGGAGTCTACGAGCAGTACTTC; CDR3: CASGVYEQYF
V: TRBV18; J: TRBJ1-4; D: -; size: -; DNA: TGTGCCAGCTCACAAGAGATCAATGAAAAACTGTTTTTT; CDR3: CASSQEINEKLFF
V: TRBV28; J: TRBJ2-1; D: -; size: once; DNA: TGTGCCAGCAGTTTATGGGGGAGGGGGATCTACAATGAGCAGTTCTTC; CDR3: CASSLWGRGIYNEQFF
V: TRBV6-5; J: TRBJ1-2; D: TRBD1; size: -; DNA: TGTGCCAGCAGTTATCACGGACAGGGTAGCTATGGCTACACCTTC; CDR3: CASSYHGQGSYGYTF
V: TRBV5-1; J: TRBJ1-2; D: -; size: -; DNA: TGCGCCAGCAGCCCGGATCAGGGAGGCTACACCTTC; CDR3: CASSPDQGGYTF
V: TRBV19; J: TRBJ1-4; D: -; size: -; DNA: TGTGCCAGTAGTATCTTACAGGGATTGAATGAAAAACTGTTTTTT; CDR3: CASSILQGLNEKLFF
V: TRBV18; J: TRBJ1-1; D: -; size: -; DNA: TGTGCCAGCTCACGAGCGGGGAACACTGAAGCTTTCTTT; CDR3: CASSRAGNTEAFF
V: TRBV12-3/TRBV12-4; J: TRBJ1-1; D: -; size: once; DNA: TGTGCCAGCAGTGCCTCTCAGGGAACTGAAGCTTTCTTT; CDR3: CASSASQGTEAFF
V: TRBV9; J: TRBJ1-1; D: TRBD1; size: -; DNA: TGTGCCAGCAGCTCCCGGGACAGAGCGACTGAAGCTTTCTTT; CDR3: CASSSRDRATEAFF
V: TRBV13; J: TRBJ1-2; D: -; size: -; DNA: TGTGCCAGCAGCTTAACGTGGGGGGGGCACTATGGCTACACCTTC; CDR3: CASSLTWGGHYGYTF
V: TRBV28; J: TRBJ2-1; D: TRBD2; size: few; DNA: TGTGCCAGCCTCTTGCGAGCAGCGGGATCCCACAATGAGCAGTTCTTC; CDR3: CASLLRAAGSHNEQFF
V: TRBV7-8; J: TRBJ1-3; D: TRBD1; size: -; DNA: TGTGCCAGCACCCCTGGGACAGGCGGCTCTGGAAACACCATATATTTT; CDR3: CASTPGTGGSGNTIYF
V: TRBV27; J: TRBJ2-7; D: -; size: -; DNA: TGTGCCAGCATGGCAGAGGCTAAGGAGCAGTACTTC; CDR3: CASMAEAKEQYF
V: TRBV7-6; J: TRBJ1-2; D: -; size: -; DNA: TGTGCCAGCAGCTCGGACGGGAGCCTCTATGGCTACACCTTC; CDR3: CASSSDGSLYGYTF
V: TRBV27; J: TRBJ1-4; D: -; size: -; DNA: TGTGCCAGCAGTTCGGGGGGAACGGAGGGAAAACTGTTTTTT; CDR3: CASSSGGTEGKLFF
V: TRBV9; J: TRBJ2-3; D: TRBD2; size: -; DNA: TGTGCCAGCAGCGTAGGGACTAGCGGGGGCACAGATACGCAGTATTTT; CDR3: CASSVGTSGGTDTQYF